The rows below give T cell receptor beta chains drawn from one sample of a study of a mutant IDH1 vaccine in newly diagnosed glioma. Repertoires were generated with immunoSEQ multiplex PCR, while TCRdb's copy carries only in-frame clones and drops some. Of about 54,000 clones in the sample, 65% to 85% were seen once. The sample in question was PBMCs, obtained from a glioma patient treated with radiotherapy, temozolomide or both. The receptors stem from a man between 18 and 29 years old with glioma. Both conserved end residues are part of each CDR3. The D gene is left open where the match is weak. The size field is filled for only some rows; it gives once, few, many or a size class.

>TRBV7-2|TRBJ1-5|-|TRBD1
CASSLLPPGQGNQPQHF
TGTGCCAGCAGCTTATTACCTCCGGGACAGGGCAATCAGCCCCAGCATTTT
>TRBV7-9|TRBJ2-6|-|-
CASTPPTGSGANVLTF
TGTGCCAGCACCCCGCCGACCGGCTCTGGGGCCAACGTCCTGACTTTC
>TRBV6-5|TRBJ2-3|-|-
CASSFQQGLSTDTQYF
TGTGCCAGCAGTTTTCAACAGGGTTTAAGCACAGATACGCAGTATTTT
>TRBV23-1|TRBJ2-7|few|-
CASSHSSGWPYEQYF
TGCGCCAGCAGTCACTCGTCTGGGTGGCCCTACGAGCAGTACTTC
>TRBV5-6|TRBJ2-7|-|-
CASSARTLPYEQYF
TGTGCCAGCAGCGCGCGGACACTACCCTACGAGCAGTACTTC
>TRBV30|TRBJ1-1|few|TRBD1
CALRGRGQNEAFF
TGTGCCTTGAGGGGTAGGGGGCAGAATGAAGCTTTCTTT
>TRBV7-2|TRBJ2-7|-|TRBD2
CASSLTSGAYEQYF
TGTGCCAGCAGCTTAACTAGCGGGGCCTACGAGCAGTACTTC
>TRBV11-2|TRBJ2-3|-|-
CASSSGDRSSTDTQYF
TGTGCCAGCAGCTCTGGTGATAGGTCGAGCACAGATACGCAGTATTTT
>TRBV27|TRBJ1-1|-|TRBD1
CASSLTPDRGGTEAFF
TGTGCCAGCAGTTTAACCCCTGACAGGGGCGGGACTGAAGCTTTCTTT
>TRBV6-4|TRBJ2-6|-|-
CASSDAPGANVLTF
TGTGCCAGCAGTGACGCCCCTGGGGCCAACGTCCTGACTTTC
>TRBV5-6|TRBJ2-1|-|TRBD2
CASSWALAGVLHEQFF
TGTGCCAGCAGCTGGGCTCTGGCGGGAGTCCTTCATGAGCAGTTCTTC
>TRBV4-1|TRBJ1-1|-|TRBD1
CASSRSQGMNTEAFF
TGCGCCAGCAGCCGTTCACAGGGGATGAACACTGAAGCTTTCTTT
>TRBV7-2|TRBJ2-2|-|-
CASLKAGELFF
TGTGCCAGCTTGAAGGCCGGGGAGCTGTTTTTT
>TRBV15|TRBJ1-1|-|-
CATSSWGFNTEAFF
TGTGCCACCAGCAGCTGGGGATTCAACACTGAAGCTTTCTTT
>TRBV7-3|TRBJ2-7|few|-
CASSSFPTSSYEQYF
TGTGCCAGCAGCTCCTTTCCAACTAGCTCCTACGAGCAGTACTTC
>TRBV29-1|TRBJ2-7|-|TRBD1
CSVAPGQGTTLEQYF
TGCAGCGTTGCCCCGGGACAGGGCACCACCCTCGAGCAGTACTTC
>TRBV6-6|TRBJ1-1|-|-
CASSYTQARPEAFF
TGTGCCAGCAGTTACACTCAGGCCCGCCCTGAAGCTTTCTTT
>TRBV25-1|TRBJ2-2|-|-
CASRGPGELFF
TGTGCCAGCAGAGGGCCCGGGGAGCTGTTTTTT
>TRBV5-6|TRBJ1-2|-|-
CASSLTGGAGYGYTF
TGTGCCAGCAGTCTGACGGGGGGGGCCGGCTATGGCTACACCTTC
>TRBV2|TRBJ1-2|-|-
CASRQGEDNGYTF
TGTGCCAGCCGCCAGGGTGAGGATAATGGCTACACCTTC
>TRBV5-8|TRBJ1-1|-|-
CASSQGRALGMNTEAFF
TGTGCCAGCAGCCAGGGGAGGGCTCTGGGAATGAACACTGAAGCTTTCTTT
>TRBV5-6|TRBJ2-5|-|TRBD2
CASSKAGVPTTTKETQYF
TGTGCCAGCAGCAAGGCGGGGGTGCCTACCACCACGAAGGAGACCCAGTACTTC
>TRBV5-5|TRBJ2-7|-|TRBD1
CASSSRDRNAYYEQYF
TGTGCCAGCAGCTCGAGGGACAGGAACGCCTACTACGAGCAGTACTTC
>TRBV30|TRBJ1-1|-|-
CAWSAYREAFF
TGTGCCTGGAGTGCCTACAGGGAAGCTTTCTTT
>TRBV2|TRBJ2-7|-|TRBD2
CASSPSVSGGEGQYF
TGTGCCAGCAGCCCTTCCGTCAGCGGCGGGGAGGGGCAGTACTTC
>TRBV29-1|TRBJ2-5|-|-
CSVAIETQYF
TGCAGCGTTGCGATAGAGACCCAGTACTTC
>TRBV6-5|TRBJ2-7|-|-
CASRPASAGSHEQYF
TGTGCCAGCAGGCCAGCATCCGCGGGTTCCCACGAGCAGTACTTC